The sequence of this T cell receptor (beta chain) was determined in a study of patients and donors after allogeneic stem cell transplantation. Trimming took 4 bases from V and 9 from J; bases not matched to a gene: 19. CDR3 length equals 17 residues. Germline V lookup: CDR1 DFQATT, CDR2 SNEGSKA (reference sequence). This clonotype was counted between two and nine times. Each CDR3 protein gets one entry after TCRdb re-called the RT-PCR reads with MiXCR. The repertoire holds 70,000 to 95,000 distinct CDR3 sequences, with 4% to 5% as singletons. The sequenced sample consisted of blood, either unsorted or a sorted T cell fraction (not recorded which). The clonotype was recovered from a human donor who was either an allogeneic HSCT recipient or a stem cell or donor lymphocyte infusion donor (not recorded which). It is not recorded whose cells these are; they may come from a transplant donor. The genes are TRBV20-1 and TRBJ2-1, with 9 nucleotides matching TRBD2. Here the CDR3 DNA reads TGCAGTGCTAAGGCCCTTAAGGAGCTAGCGGGGTGGAGTGAGCAGTTCTTC. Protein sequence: CSAKALKELAGWSEQFF.